The clone carrying this T cell receptor (beta chain) was counted ten times or more. Its antigen is currently unknown. TCRdb used MiXCR to reprocess the 5' RACE reads, holding one entry per CDR3 protein. The table shows about 170,000 distinct CDR3 sequences, with 10% to 15% occurring only once. This record comes from a study of T-cell memory formation after mild COVID-19. Study-level points and caveats: Cross-reactive memory appears to have joined, as suggested by some responding clones showing up in pre-infection memory. Second-wave clones reaching peak frequency on day 37 lacked confirmed SARS-CoV-2 specificity.

This CDR3 is 15 amino acids long. V lost 0 bases and J lost 1, with 9 bases in between. The sample comprised PBMCs or a T cell subset sorted from them (not recorded which). This sequence was found in a man aged 18 to 29 who had mild COVID-19 (a few samples of this study predate the infection). Cell type and time point are not known. V usage is TRBV12-3 or TRBV12-4 and J usage is TRBJ2-5; D tentatively reads TRBD1 or TRBD2 (5 bases each). The CDR3 here is CASSLAPGGQETQYF. CDR3 sequence (DNA): TGTGCCAGCAGTTTAGCGCCTGGGGGCCAAGAGACCCAGTACTTC.